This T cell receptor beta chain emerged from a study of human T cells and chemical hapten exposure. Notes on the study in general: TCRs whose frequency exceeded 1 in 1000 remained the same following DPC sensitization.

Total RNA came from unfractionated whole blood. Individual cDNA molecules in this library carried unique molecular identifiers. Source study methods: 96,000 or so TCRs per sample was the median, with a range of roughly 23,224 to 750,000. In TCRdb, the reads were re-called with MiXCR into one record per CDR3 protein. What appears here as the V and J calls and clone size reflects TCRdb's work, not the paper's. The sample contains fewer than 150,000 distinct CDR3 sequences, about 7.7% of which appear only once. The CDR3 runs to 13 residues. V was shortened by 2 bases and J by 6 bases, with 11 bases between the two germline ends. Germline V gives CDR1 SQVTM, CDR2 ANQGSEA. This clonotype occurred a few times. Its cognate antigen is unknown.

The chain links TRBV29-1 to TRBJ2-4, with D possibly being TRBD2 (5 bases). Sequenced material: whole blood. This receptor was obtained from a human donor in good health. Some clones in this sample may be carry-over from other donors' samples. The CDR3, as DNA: TGCAGCGTTGAACGGGGAGAAAGAAACATTCAGTACTTC. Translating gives CSVERGERNIQYF.